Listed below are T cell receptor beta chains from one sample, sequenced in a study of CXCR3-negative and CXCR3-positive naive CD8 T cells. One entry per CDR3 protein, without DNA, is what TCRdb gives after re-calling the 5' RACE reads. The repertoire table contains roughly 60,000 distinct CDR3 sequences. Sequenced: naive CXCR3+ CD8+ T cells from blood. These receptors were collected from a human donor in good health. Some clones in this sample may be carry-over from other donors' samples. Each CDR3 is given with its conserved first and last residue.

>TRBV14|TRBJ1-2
CASSPATFFYNYGYTF
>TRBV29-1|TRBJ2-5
CSVFGQETQYF
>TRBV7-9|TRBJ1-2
CASSILGQHYGYTF
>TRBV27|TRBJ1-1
CASRPWQDLGNTEAFF
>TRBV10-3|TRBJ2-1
CAISQPSTGGHNEQFF
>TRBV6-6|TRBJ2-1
CASSYSPGGGASNEQFF
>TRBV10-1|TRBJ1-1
CASSGGQGWTAFF
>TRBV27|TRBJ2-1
CASSMDNYNEQFF
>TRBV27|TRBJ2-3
CASSTKRGGPYTQYF
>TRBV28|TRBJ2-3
CASSLILTDTQYF
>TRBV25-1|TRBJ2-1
CASSDPSRYNEQFF
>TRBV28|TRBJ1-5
CVATQGLQPQHF
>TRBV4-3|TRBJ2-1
CASSQGVAGYNEQFF
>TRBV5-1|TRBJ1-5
CASSLGQGSNQPQHF
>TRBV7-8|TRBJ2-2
CASSGGTGELFF
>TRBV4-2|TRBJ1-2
CASSQDLEANYGYTF
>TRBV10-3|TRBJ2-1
CAITSSYNEQFF
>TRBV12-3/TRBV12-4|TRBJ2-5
CASSASGIQETQYF
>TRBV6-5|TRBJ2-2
CASSSRPTPYTNTGELFF
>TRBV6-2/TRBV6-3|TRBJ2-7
CASSSLAWSESSYEQYF
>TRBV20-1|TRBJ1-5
CSARAGMGVFNQPQHF
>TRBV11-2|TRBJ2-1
CASSLDRGSSYNEQFF
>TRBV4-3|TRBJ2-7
CASSQAQGVGVSDEQYF
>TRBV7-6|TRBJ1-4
CASSLGGRGSNEKLFF
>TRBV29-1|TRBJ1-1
CSVSPGGVFVTTFF
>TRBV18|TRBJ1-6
CASSPPFNSPLHF
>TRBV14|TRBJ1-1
CASSQVGDTEAFF
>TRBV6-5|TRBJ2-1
CASYGGGRYNEQFF
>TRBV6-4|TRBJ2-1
CASSATLGDEQFF
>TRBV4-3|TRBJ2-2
CASSQASAPGGDHRNTGELFF
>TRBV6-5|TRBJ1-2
CASRGTGTNYGYTF
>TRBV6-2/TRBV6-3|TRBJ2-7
CASSYHRVYEQYF
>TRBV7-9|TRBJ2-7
CASSLFQYEQYF
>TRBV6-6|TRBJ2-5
CASLFFAGGEETQYF
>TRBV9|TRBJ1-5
CASSGTANNQPQHF
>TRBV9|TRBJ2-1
CASSVEGSPPYNEQFF
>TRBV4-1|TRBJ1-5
CASSQDRDRGGNQPQHF
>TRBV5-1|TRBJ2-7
CASSLGLGTYEQYF
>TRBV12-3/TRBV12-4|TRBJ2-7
CASSITPEGLQYF
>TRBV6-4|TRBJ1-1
CASSDSEQSEAFF
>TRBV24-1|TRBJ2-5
CATSDLPGAAETQYF
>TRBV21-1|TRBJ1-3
CAGSKCTPEPPERGLGNTIYF
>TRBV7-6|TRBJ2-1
CASSLGAGGGWGYNEQFF
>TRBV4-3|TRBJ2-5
CASSQTTPYQETQYF
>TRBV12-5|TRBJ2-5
CASGLPETEPRSATQYF
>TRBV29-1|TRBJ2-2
CSVGQGNTGELFF
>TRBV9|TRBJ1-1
CASSAGQATEAFF
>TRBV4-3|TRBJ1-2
CASSPDRGLLGYTF